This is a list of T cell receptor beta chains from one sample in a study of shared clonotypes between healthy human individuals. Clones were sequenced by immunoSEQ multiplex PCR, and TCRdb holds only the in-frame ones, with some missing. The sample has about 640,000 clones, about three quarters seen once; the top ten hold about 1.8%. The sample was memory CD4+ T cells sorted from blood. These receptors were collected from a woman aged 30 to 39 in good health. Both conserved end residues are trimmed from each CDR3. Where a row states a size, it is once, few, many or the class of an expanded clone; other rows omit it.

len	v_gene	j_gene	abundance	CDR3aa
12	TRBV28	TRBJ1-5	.	ASSLSGFNQPQH
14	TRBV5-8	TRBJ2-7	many	ASSRGLGTQSYEQY
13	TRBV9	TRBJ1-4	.	ASSVGVATNEKLF
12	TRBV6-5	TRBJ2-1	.	ASSYGPGNHEQF
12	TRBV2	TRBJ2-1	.	ASSDALGGIEQF
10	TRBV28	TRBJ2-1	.	ASSSRGDEQF
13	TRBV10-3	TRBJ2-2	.	AISEVAGISGELF
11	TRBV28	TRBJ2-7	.	ASTSGRAGEQY
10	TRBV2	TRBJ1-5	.	ASTGEAQPQH
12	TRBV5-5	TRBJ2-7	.	ASSLVAGEYEQY
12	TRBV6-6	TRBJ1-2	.	ASSRDKGNYGYT